The clone carrying this T cell receptor beta chain was observed a few times. Unmatched junction bases numbered 8, after V lost 6 bases and J lost 0 bases. The CDR3 covers 16 residues. Germline V gene data show CDR1 as MNHNS and CDR2 as SASEGT. This specimen comes from a study of blood T cells in healthy people across ages. Next came a second PCR, run for about 7 to 11 cycles, which used a sample-barcoded 5' primer along with a J-beta primer mix. TCRdb ran MiXCR on the 5' RACE reads and lists one entry per CDR3 protein. Of 750,000 to 850,000 distinct CDR3 sequences listed, approximately 25% are singletons. This sample was also put to use in a study of T cells of mothers and their children.

Material for sequencing was blood. This rearrangement joins TRBV6-1 to TRBJ1-5; 7 bases agree with TRBD1. The sequence came from a boy between 10 and 17 years old in good health. DNA for the CDR3: TGTGCCAGCAGGGGCCGGACAGGCCTTAGCAATCAGCCCCAGCATTTT. This translates into CASRGRTGLSNQPQHF.